This T cell receptor (beta chain) stems from a study of cytomegalovirus exposure and HLA in healthy donors. Study-level information: Unique TCRs numbering some 77 million, obtained from HLA-typed donors, made up an early data release.

Of note for this clone: Its antigen is unknown.

The PCR employed 60 Vbeta primers together with 13 Jbeta primers. Measured with immunoSEQ multiplex PCR; TCRdb has only the in-frame clones, and not every one. This sample carries about 250,000 clones, under 80% of them seen once, and the ten largest clones take around 2.3%. The CDR3 sequence is 13 residues long. Germline CDR1 reads MGHRA; CDR2 reads YSYEKL. Trimming removed 5 bases from V and 6 bases from J, with 13 bases in between. Study-level results: Later, an analysis showed that TCR beta chains associated with HLA were more clonally expanded than others that were equally common.

This rearrangement joins TRBV4-1 to TRBJ1-1; the D gene is possibly TRBD1 (6 bases). Sequencing was carried out using PBMCs. The TCR sequence derives from a female donor in good health and CMV-seronegative. This chain's CDR3 is CASSTLRGSEAFF. CDR3 sequence (DNA): TGCGCCAGCAGCACACTCAGGGGATCTGAAGCTTTCTTT.